The present T cell receptor beta chain was sequenced within a study of blood T cell repertoires in COVID-19. Study-wide background: The United States, Italy and Spain were the sources of the acute and convalescent COVID-19 samples.

Individuals drawn from 20 to 25 US areas were roughly 18 to 95 years old. Repertoires were generated with immunoSEQ multiplex PCR, while TCRdb's copy carries only in-frame clones and drops some. The sample consists of roughly 280,000 clones, 70% to 90% of them appearing once. The CDR3 has 16 amino acids. Losses at the gene ends were 0 bases for V and 8 bases for J; bases not matched to a gene: 6. Per the germline V gene, CDR1 is LGHNA and CDR2 is YSLEER. The chain has TRBV4-3 and TRBJ1-4, with 10 bases aligning to TRBD1. The TCR originated in a woman in her twenties or thirties with acute COVID-19. Sequencing was carried out using PBMCs or T cells enriched from blood (not recorded which). In DNA form, the CDR3 reads TGCGCCAGCAGCCAAGAGGGGGACAGGGGAGGGGAAAAACTGTTTTTT. This encodes CASSQEGDRGGEKLFF.